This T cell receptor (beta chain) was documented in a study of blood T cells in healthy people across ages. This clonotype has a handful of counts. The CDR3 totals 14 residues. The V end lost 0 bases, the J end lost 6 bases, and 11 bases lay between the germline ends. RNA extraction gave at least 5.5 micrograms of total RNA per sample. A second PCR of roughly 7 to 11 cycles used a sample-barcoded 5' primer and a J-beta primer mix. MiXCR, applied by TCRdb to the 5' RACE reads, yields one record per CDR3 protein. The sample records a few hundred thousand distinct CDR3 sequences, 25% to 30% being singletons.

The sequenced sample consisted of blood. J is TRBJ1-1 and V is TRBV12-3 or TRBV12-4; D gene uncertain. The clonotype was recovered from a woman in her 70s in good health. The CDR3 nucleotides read TGTGCCAGCAGTTTAGCGGGCCCGCCCGCTGAAGCTTTCTTT. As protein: CASSLAGPPAEAFF.